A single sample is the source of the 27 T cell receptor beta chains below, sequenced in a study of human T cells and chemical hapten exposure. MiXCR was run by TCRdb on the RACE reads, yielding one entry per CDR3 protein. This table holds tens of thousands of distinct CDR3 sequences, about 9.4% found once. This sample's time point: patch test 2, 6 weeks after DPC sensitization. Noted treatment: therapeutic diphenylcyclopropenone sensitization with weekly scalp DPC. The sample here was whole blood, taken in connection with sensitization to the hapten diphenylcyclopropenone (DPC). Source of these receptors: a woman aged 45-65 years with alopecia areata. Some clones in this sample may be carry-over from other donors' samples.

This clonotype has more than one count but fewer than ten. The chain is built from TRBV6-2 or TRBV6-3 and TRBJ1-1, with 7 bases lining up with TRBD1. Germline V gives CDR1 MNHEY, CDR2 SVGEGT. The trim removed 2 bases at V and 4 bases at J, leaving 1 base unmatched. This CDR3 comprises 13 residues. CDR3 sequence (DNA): TGTGCCAGCAGTTACGCAGGGGGCACTGAAGCTTTCTTT. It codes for CASSYAGGTEAFF.

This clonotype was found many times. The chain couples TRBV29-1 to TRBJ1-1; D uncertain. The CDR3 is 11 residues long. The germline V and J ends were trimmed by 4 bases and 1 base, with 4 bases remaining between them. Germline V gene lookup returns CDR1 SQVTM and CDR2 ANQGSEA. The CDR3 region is CSVARNTEAFF. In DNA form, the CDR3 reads TGCAGCGTTGCCAGGAACACTGAAGCTTTCTTT.

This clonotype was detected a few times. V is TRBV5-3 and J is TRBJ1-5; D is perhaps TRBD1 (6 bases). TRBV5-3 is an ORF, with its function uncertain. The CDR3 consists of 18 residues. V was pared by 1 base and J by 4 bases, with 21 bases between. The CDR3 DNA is TGTGCCAGAAGCTTGCCGCCGGACAGAAGGGTTTTTAATCAGCCCCAGCATTTT. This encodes CARSLPPDRRVFNQPQHF.

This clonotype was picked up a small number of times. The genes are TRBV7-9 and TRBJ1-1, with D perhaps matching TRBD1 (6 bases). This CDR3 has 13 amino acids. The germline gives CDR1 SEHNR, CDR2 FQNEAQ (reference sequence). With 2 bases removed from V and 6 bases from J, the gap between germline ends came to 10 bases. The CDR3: CASSLQGLAEAFF. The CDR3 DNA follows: TGTGCCAGCAGCTTACAGGGGCTCGCTGAAGCTTTCTTT.

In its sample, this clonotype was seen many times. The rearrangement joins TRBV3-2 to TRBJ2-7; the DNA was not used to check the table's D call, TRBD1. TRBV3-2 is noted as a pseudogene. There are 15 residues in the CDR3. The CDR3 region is CASSQDPSGDYEQYF. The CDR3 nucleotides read TGTGCCAGCAGCCAAGATCCTTCAGGGGACTACGAGCAGTACTTC.

CDR3 region: CASSYRGQANTGELFF. In DNA, the CDR3 is TGTGCCAGCAGTTACAGGGGACAGGCGAACACCGGGGAGCTGTTTTTT. V is TRBV6-2 or TRBV6-3 and J is TRBJ2-2; 8 bases line up with TRBD1. V shed 2 bases, J shed 0 bases, and the junction held 2 bases outside the gene matches. Germline-derived CDR1 and CDR2 are MNHEY and SVGEGT. This CDR3 is 16 amino acids long.

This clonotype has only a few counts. CDR3 residues: CASSLSASGHTYNEQFF. The CDR3 bases are TGTGCCAGCAGCTTGTCGGCTAGCGGCCATACCTACAATGAGCAGTTCTTC. The V gene is TRBV5-6, the J gene TRBJ2-1; 7 bases line up with TRBD2. This CDR3 contains 17 residues. Germline V gives CDR1 SGHDT, CDR2 YYEEEE. With V trimmed by 1 base and J by 2 bases, 9 bases remained unmatched.

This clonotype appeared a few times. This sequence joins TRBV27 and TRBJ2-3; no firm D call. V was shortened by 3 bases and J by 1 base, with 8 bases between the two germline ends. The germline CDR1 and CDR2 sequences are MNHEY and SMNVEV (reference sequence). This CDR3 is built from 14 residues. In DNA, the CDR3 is TGTGCCAGCAGTTTCCTAAGTCGCACAGATACGCAGTATTTT. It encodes CASSFLSRTDTQYF.

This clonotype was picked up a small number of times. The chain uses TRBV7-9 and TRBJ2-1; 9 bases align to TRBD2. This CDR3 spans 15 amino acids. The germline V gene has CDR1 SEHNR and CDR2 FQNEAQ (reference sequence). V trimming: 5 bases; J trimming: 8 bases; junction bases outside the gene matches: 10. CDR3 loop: CASSPAGGRAYEQFF. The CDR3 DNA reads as TGTGCCAGCAGCCCCGCCGGCGGGAGGGCCTATGAGCAGTTCTTC. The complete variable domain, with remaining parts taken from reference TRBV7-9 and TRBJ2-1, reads DTGVSQNPRHKITKRGQNVTFRCDPISEHNRLYWYRQTLGQGPEFLTYFQNEAQLEKSRLLSDRFSAERPKGSFSTLEIQRTEQGDSAMYLCASSPAGGRAYEQFFGPGTRLTVL.

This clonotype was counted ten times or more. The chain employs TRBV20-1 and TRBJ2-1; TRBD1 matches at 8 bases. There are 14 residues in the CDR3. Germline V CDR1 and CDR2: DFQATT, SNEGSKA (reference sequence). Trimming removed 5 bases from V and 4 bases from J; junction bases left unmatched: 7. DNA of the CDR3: TGCAGTGCTTTGCGACAGGGGTTTTACAATGAGCAGTTCTTC. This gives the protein CSALRQGFYNEQFF.

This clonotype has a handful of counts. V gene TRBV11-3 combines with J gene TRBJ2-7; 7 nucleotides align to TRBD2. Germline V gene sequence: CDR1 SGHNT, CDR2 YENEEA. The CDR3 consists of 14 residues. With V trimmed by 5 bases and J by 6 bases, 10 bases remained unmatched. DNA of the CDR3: TGTGCCAGCAGCCCGAAGGCGGGAGCTCGCGAGCAGTACTTC. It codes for CASSPKAGAREQYF.

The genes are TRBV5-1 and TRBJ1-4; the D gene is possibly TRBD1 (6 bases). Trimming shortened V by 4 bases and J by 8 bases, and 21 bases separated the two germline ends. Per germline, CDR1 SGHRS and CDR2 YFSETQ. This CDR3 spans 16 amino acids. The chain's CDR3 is CASSPEGGQGQEKLFF. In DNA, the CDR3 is TGCGCCAGCAGCCCAGAGGGGGGTCAGGGCCAGGAAAAACTGTTTTTT.

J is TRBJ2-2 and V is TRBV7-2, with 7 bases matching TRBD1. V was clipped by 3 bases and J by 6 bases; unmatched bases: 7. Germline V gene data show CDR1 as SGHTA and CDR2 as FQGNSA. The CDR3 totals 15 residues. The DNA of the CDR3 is TGTGCCAGCAGCTTTGAAGCAGGGGGTCCCGGGGAGCTGTTTTTT. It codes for CASSFEAGGPGELFF.

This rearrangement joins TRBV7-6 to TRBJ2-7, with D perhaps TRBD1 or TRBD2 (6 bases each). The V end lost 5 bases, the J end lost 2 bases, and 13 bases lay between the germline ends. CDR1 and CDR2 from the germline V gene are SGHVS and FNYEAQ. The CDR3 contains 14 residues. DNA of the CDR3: TGTGCCAGCAGCAGACAGGAGGGGCCCTACGAGCAGTACTTC. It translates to CASSRQEGPYEQYF.

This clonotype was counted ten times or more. CDR3 in DNA: TGTGCCAGCAGTTACGGGACTAGCGGCAACACAGATACGCAGTATTTT. Its translation is CASSYGTSGNTDTQYF. V gene TRBV6-5 combines with J gene TRBJ2-3, with 11 bases aligning to TRBD2. V lost 2 bases to trimming and J lost 2 bases; unmatched junction nucleotides: 3. CDR1 is MNHEY and CDR2 is SVGAGI in the germline V gene. The CDR3 consists of 16 residues.

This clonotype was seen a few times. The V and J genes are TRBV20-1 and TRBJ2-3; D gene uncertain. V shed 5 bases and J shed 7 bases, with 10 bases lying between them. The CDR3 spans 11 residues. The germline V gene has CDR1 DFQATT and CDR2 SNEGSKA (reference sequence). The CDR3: CSASHSNTQYF. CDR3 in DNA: TGCAGTGCTTCGCACTCCAATACGCAGTATTTT.

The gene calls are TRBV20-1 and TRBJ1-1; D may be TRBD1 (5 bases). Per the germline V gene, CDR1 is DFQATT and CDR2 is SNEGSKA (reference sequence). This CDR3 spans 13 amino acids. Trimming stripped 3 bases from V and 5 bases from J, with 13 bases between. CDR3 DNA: TGCAGTGCTAGGAACGGTGGGGGGACTGAAGCTTTCTTT. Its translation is CSARNGGGTEAFF.

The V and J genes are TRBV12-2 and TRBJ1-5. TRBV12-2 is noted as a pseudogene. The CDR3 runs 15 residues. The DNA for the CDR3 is TGTGCAAGTCGCTTACCAGGCGGGGGCAATCAGCCCCAGCATTTT. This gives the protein CASRLPGGGNQPQHF.

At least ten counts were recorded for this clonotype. The CDR3 DNA reads TGTGCCAGCAGCCGGGGGGGGAGCACTGAAGCTTTCTTT. The encoded protein is CASSRGGSTEAFF. The V gene is TRBV3-1, the J gene TRBJ1-1, with D perhaps matching TRBD1 (5 bases). From germline, CDR1 is LGHDT and CDR2 YNNKEL (reference sequence). There are 13 residues in the CDR3. V was pared by 4 bases and J by 4 bases, with 10 bases between. The full variable domain, with the rest looked up from reference TRBV3-1 and TRBJ1-1, is DTAVSQTPKYLVTQMGNDKSIKCEQNLGHDTMYWYKQDSKKFLKIMFSYNNKELIINETVPNRFSPKSPDKAHLNLHINSLELGDSAVYFCASSRGGSTEAFFGQGTRLTVV.

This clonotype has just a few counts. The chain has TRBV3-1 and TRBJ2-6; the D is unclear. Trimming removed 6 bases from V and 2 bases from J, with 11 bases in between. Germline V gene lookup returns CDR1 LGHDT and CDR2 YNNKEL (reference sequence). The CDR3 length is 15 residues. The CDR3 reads CASSSSLTGANVLTF. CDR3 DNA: TGTGCCAGCAGTTCGAGTCTCACTGGGGCCAACGTCCTGACTTTC.

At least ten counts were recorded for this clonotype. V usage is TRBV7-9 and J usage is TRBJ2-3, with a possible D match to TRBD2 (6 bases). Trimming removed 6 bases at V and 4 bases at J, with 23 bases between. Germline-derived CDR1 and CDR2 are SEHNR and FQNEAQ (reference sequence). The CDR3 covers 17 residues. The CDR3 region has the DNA TGTGCCAGCAGGCCCGGTTGGGCGGGACCCTCCCCAGATACGCAGTATTTT. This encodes CASRPGWAGPSPDTQYF.

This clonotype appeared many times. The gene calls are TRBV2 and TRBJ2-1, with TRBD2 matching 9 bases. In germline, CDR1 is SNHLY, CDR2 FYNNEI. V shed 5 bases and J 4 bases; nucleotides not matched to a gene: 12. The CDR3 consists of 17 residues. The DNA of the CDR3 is TGTGCCAGCAGTAAAAGGGGTAGCGGGAGTGATTACAATGAGCAGTTCTTC. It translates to CASSKRGSGSDYNEQFF.

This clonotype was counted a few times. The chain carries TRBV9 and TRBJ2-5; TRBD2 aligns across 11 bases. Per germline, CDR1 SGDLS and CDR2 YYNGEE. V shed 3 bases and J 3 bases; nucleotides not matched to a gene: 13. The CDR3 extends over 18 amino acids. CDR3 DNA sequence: TGTGCCAGCAGCGCCACCCGCCCGTTTAGCGGGAGGGAAGAGACCCAGTACTTC. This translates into CASSATRPFSGREETQYF.

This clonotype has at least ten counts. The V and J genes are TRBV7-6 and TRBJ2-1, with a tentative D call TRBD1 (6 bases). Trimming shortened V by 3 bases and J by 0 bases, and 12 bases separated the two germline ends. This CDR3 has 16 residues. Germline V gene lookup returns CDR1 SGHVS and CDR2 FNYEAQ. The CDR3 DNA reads TGTGCCAGCAGCTTGGATACAGGGTTCTCCTACAATGAGCAGTTCTTC. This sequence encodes CASSLDTGFSYNEQFF.

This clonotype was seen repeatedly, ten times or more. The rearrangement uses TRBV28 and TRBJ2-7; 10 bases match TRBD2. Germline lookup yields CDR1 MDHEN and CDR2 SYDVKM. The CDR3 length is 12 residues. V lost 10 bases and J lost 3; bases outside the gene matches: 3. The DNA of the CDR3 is TGTGCCACGACTAGCGGGTTCTACGAGCAGTACTTC. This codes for CATTSGFYEQYF.

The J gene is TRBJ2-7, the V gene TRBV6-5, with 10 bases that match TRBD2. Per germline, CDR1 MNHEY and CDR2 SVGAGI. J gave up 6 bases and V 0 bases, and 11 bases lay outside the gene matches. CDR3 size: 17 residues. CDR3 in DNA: TGTGCCAGCAGTTACTCGAGCCTAGCGGGAGTTCCGGGCGAGCAGTACTTC. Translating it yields CASSYSSLAGVPGEQYF.

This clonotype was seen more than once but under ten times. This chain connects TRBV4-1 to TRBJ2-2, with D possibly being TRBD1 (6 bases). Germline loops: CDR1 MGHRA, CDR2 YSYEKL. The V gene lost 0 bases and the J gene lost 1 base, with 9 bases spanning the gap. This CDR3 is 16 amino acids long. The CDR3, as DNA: TGCGCCAGCAGCCAAGAGGGACATCTGAACACCGGGGAGCTGTTTTTT. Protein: CASSQEGHLNTGELFF.